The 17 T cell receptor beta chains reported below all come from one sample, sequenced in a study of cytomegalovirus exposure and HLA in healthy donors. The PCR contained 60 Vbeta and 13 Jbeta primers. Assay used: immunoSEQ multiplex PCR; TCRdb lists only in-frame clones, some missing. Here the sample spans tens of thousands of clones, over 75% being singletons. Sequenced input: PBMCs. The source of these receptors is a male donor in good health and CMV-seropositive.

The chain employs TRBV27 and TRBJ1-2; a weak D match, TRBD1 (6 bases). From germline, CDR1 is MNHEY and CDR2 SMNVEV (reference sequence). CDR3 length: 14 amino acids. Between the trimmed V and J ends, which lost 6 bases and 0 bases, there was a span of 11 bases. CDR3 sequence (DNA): TGTGCCAGCAGACAGGGAGTGGCTAACTATGGCTACACCTTC. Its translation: CASRQGVANYGYTF.

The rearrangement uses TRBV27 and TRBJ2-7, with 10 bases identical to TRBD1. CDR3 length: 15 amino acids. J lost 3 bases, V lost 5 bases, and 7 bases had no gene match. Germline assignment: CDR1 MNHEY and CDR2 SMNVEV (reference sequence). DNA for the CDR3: TGTGCCAGCAGTACCGCCGGGACAGGGGTCTACGAGCAGTACTTC. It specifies CASSTAGTGVYEQYF.

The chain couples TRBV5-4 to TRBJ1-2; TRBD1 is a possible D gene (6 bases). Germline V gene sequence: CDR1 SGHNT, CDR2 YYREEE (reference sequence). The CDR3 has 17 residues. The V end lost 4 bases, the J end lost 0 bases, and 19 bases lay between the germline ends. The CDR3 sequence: CASSVKGGRGANYGYTF. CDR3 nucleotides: TGTGCCAGCAGCGTAAAAGGGGGTAGGGGCGCTAACTATGGCTACACCTTC.

CDR3 residues: CATGRTGDVTGELFF. CDR3 in DNA: TGTGCCACCGGAAGGACAGGGGATGTTACCGGGGAGCTGTTTTTT. The chain employs TRBV15 and TRBJ2-2; 9 bases map to TRBD1. The CDR3 loop spans 15 amino acids. With V trimmed by 8 bases and J by 5 bases, 9 bases remained unmatched. The germline V gene encodes CDR1 LNHNV and CDR2 YYDKDF (reference sequence). Full variable domain (outside the CDR3, taken from reference TRBV15 and TRBJ2-2): DAMVIQNPRYQVTQFGKPVTLSCSQTLNHNVMYWYQQKSSQAPKLLFHYYDKDFNNEADTPDNFQSRRPNTSFCFLDIRSPGLGDTAMYLCATGRTGDVTGELFFGEGSRLTVL.

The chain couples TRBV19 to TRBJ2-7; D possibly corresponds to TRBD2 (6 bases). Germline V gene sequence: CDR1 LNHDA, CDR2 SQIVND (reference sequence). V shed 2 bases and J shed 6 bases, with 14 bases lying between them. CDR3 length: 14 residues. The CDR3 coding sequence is TGTGCCAGTAGTATAACTAGCAAGTTGGGCGAGCAGTACTTC. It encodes CASSITSKLGEQYF.

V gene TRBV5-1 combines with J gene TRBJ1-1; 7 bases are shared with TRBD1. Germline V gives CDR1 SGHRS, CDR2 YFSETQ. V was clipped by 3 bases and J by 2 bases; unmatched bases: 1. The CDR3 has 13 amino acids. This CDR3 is CASSWDSNTEAFF. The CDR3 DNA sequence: TGCGCCAGCAGCTGGGACAGCAACACTGAAGCTTTCTTT.

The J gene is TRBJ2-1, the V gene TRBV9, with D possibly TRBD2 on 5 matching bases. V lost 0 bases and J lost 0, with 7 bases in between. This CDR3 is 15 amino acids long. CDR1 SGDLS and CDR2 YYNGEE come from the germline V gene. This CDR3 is CASSVDRDSYNEQFF. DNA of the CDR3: TGTGCCAGCAGCGTAGACCGGGACTCCTACAATGAGCAGTTCTTC. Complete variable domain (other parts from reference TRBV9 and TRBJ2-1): DSGVTQTPKHLITATGQRVTLRCSPRSGDLSVYWYQQSLDQGLQFLIQYYNGEERAKGNILERFSAQQFPDLHSELNLSSLELGDSALYFCASSVDRDSYNEQFFGPGTRLTVL.

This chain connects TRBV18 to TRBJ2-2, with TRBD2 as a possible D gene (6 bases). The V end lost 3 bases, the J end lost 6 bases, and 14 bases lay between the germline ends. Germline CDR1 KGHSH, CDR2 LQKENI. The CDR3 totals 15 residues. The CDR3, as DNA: TGTGCCAGCTCACCGGAGGGTCCCGGTGCCGGGGAGCTGTTTTTT. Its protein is CASSPEGPGAGELFF.

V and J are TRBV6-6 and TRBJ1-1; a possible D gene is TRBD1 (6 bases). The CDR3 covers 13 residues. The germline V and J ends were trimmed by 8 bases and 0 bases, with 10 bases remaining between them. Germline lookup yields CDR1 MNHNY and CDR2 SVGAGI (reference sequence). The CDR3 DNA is TGTGCCAGCGCCCCAGGGGTGAACACTGAAGCTTTCTTT. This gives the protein CASAPGVNTEAFF.

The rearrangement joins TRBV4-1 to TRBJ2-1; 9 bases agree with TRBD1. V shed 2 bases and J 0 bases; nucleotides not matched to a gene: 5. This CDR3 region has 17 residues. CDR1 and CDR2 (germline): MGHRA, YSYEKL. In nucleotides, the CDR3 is TGCGCCAGCAGCCAACCGGACAGGGGCAGCTCCTACAATGAGCAGTTCTTC. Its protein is CASSQPDRGSSYNEQFF.

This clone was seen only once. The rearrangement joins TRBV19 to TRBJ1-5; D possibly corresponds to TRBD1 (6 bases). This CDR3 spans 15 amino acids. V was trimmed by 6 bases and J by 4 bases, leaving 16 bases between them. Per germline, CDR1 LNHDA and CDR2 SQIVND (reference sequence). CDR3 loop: CASSLMRGANQPQHF. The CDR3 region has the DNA TGTGCCAGTAGCTTAATGCGGGGGGCGAATCAGCCCCAGCATTTT.

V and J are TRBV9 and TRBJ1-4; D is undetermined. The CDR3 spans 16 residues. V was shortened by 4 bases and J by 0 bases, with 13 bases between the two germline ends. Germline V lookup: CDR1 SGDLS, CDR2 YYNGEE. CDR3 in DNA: TGTGCCAGCAGCCCGGCGGGAGGAACAACTAATGAAAAACTGTTTTTT. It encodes CASSPAGGTTNEKLFF.

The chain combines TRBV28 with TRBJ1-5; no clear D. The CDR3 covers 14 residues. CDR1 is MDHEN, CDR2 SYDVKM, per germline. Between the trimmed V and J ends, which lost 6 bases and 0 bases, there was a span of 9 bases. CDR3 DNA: TGTGCCAGCAGGGCCGAGGGTAGCAATCAGCCCCAGCATTTT. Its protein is CASRAEGSNQPQHF.

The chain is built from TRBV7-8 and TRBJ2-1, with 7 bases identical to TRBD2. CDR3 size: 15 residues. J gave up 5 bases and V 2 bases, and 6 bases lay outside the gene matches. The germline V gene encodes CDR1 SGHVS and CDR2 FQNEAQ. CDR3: CASSLTGTTHNEQFF. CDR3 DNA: TGTGCCAGCAGCTTAACCGGGACTACCCACAATGAGCAGTTCTTC.

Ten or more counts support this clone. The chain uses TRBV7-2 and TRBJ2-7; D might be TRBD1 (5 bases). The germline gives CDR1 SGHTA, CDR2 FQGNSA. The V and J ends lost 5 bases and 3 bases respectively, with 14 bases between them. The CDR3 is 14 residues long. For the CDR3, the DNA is TGTGCCAGCAGCCGACCAGACAGACACTACGAGCAGTACTTC. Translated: CASSRPDRHYEQYF.

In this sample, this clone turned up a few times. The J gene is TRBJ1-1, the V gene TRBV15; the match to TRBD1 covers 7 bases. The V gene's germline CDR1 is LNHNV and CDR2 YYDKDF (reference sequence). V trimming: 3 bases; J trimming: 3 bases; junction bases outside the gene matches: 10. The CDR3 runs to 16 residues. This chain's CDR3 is CATSSFEQGIDTEAFF. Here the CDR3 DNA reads TGTGCCACCAGCAGCTTCGAACAGGGGATTGACACTGAAGCTTTCTTT.

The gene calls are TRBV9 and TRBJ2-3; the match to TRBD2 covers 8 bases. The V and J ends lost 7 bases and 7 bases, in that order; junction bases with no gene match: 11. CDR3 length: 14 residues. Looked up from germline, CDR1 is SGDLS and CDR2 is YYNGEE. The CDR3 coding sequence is TGTGCCAGCGGACGGCGGGAGGTTCACAATACGCAGTATTTT. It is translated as CASGRREVHNTQYF.